The rows below give T cell receptor beta chains drawn from one sample of a study of post-analysis software for immune sequencing data. TCRdb reanalysed the PCR reads using MiXCR and keeps one entry per CDR3 protein. In the table there are 700,000 to 800,000 distinct CDR3 sequences, roughly 27% of which are singletons. The sequencing input was blood. Source of these receptors: a girl aged 10-17 years with multiple sclerosis. The CDR3 runs from the conserved cysteine through the conserved F or W.

V gene	J gene	CDR3 protein
TRBV28	TRBJ2-7	CASSSTLAGKEQYF
TRBV7-9	TRBJ1-1	CASALLAAEAFF
TRBV4-1	TRBJ2-7	CASSPAPGRVRGSYEQYF
TRBV29-1	TRBJ2-3	CSVPEPTDTQYF
TRBV7-2	TRBJ2-7	CASSLAGAYEQYF
TRBV5-5	TRBJ2-6	CASRNTFGGANVRTF
TRBV20-1	TRBJ1-2	CSAGQPLNYGYTF
TRBV12-3/TRBV12-4	TRBJ1-2	CASTTRGGYHYGYTF
TRBV2	TRBJ1-4	CATLSDSQEKLFF
TRBV20-1	TRBJ1-2	CSARDIRDTIYGYTF
TRBV20-1	TRBJ1-1	CSASWETGPLDAFF
TRBV12-3/TRBV12-4	TRBJ2-1	CASSPRLAGGTDEQFF
TRBV20-1	TRBJ2-1	CSASAIRFGDYNEQFF
TRBV18	TRBJ1-1	CASSPQENTEAFF
TRBV3-1	TRBJ2-1	CASSLPGLAANEQFF
TRBV10-2	TRBJ1-5	CASSESKHSSNQPQHF
TRBV10-3	TRBJ2-5	CAISEGLAGLEETQYF
TRBV12-1	TRBJ2-1	CASSFAVVVGYNEQFF
TRBV7-2	-	CASSLAGDRGRVEQYF
TRBV4-3	TRBJ2-2	CASSQDSPSLNTGELFF
TRBV20-1	TRBJ2-4	CSASFRAAKNIQYF
TRBV6-1	TRBJ1-5	CASSDWNQPQHF
TRBV28	TRBJ1-4	CASSSRDLRNEKLFF
TRBV11-2	TRBJ2-1	CASSPRAGLAEEQFF
TRBV20-1	TRBJ2-1	CSAQPPGGRGWGNEQFF
TRBV3-1	TRBJ2-3	CASRPSGSVTDTQYF
TRBV20-1	TRBJ1-5	CSAGGQGVRQPQHF
TRBV11-2	TRBJ2-7	CASSPRPEYEQYF
TRBV4-3	TRBJ1-2	CASSQGVGGGYGYTF
TRBV10-3	TRBJ2-2	CAISDHDGRVGTGELFF
TRBV5-1	TRBJ2-4	CAGSLEGLAPDIQYF
TRBV7-9	TRBJ1-2	CASRQTGGAKDGYTF
TRBV20-1	TRBJ2-7	CSACNLAGDIYEQYF
TRBV4-3	TRBJ2-3	CASSHSGVITDTQYF
TRBV27	TRBJ2-3	CASSLRTGLGLTDTQYF
TRBV3-1	TRBJ1-2	CASSQDRKLYGYTF
TRBV20-1	TRBJ2-1	CSANMWGGDEQFF
TRBV18	TRBJ1-2	CASSPGSVAGSYGYTF
TRBV20-1	TRBJ2-5	CSARVGAETQYF
TRBV9	TRBJ2-7	CASSVGTPLMLEQYF
TRBV7-2	TRBJ2-6	CASSKWAAGANVRTF
TRBV20-1	TRBJ2-1	CSASPAASYNEQFF
TRBV12-3/TRBV12-4	TRBJ2-5	CASSYSSAQYF
TRBV5-1	TRBJ1-1	CASVPSGSGHIMNTEAFF
TRBV24-1	TRBJ2-1	CATSDPNGEQFF
TRBV4-1	TRBJ1-2	CASSHAGSGAYGYTF